This TCR beta chain was captured by sequencing in a study of blood T cells in healthy people across ages (dated by TCRdb to between 2014 and 2017). In terms of the full investigation: Template switching captured roughly one uniquely barcoded TCR beta cDNA molecule per two T cells in model experiments. Using deep sequencing normalized with unique cDNA molecular identifiers, the study measured how TCR beta repertoire diversity changes with age. Donors were grouped into four age groups: young (average approximately 15 years), middle-aged (roughly 37), aged (approximately 67) and long-lived (roughly 80). For two donors (one aged 18 to 30 and one aged 80 or older), the study analyzed two additional independent replicas of 1 million unique cDNA reads from the same blood draw.

Library creation used 5' RACE. Sequenced on an Illumina HiSeq 2500. A second PCR of about 6 to 11 cycles was performed with a sample-barcoded 5' primer and a J-beta primer mix. A unique molecular identifier was introduced onto each TCR beta cDNA molecule by a template-switch 5' adaptor carrying 12 random nucleotides. Each sample yielded at least 2.5 million CDR3-containing paired-end reads. First-strand cDNA synthesis was performed from all RNA using the Mint cDNA synthesis kit, with priming by a TRBC-specific oligonucleotide. Following uracil-DNA glycosylase treatment, a first 18-cycle PCR with universal primers M1SS and BC2_uni_R was performed on all cDNA. From the authors' description of their analysis: Normalization of each sample was performed by random selection of 1 million high-quality reads, each carrying a distinct molecular identifier. Instead of being binned into consensus sequences, reads that shared molecular identifiers were thrown out. MiTCR, with a Q25 quality threshold and the strictest error-elimination algorithm, was used for CDR3 identification, clonotype clustering and error correction. A nonparametric unseen species model using Euler transformation provided a lower-bound estimate of total TCR beta diversity. TCRdb cleaned the public reads at Q25 with fastp, built clones with MiXCR and kept in-frame beta chains. Every distinct CDR3 protein forms one entry, paired with its most common genes and DNA. TCRdb assigned the V and J calls; the authors' analysis was not used. In this sample the table shows around 1,000,000 distinct CDR3 sequences, around 27% of which occur a single time. Less than 0.75% of the sample is in the top ten clones.

Systemically healthy Caucasian individuals from Russia, some 40 in total and aged roughly 6 to 100 years, were included as donors. About 10 milliliters of peripheral blood were drawn from each donor into EDTA-treated Vacutainer tubes. Ficoll-Paque density-gradient centrifugation was used to isolate PBMCs, with at least 7 million obtained per sample. Trizol reagent was used to extract total RNA from PBMCs, with at least 5 micrograms per sample. Naive CD45RAhigh/CD27high T cell percentages were measured by flow cytometry on a PBMC aliquot from every donor. Points the paper makes about the study in general: Observed TCR beta diversity per million T cells fell roughly linearly with age, and a significant reduction was already apparent by age around 36. Conclusive comparison of naive and antigen-experienced compartments was prevented by the profiling of bulk unsorted PBMCs. Because donor CMV infection status was unknown, age-related changes in expanded clonotypes were potentially confounded. Total diversity estimates from one million sequenced T cells were considered lower bounds and underestimates. Observed TCR beta diversity correlated strongly with the percentage of naive T cells measured by flow cytometry. Compared with the aged group, more naive CD4+ T cells, fewer expanded clones and increased TCR diversity were shown by the long-lived group, suggesting age selection.

Deletion took 0 bases off V and 2 bases off J, with a span of 8 bases between the germline ends. CDR1 and CDR2 are drawn from the germline V gene (reference sequence): SGHAT, FQDESV. Inclusive of the bounding cysteine and phenylalanine, the CDR3 is 16 residues long. The read is trimmed to its CDR3 DNA, 48 bases read in frame from base 1. Concerning this clonotype: Its antigen remains undetermined. Per-base quality was not reported, and no clone a single base away is much larger than it.

This sample was also put to use in a study of T cells of mothers and their children. Per the second study: Nine systemically healthy Caucasian individuals, comprising three mothers and their six children, were included as donors. cDNA synthesis used all of the extracted RNA, with 1.5 ug of RNA in each 15 ul reaction. In the second PCR, the M1S primer introduced both the sample barcodes and 2-4 random nucleotides. Each mother yielded over 10 million TCR beta CDR3 reads and each child roughly 3.1 million reads. Thymic selection similarly shapes TCR recombination output in related and unrelated pairs, with minor effect from inherited differences. Normalized repertoire overlap was always found to be slightly, but never significantly, higher in related mother-child pairs than in unrelated mother-child pairs. No persistent microchimeric T cell clones were found, with a detection sensitivity of approximately 94 clones per million clonotypes. In the study, deep NGS was used to compare the TCR beta repertoires of mothers and children, and features distinguishing related mother-child pairs from unrelated individuals were sought. Mothers averaged roughly 40 +/- 4 years of age and children averaged around 10 +/- 4 years. After adapter ligation with NEBNext reagents, the libraries were sequenced on Illumina HiSeq 2000 with 100+100 nt paired-end reads. To prevent cross-contamination, the mother and child libraries were prepared a month apart and were sequenced in separate runs. Between about 500,000 and 2,300,000 distinct TCR beta clonotypes were identified per donor. Naive TCR beta clonotypes were estimated from low-frequency clonotypes matched to each donor's FACS-determined naive share, without sorting.

Material for sequencing was blood. This sequence was found in a girl aged 2 to 9 in good health. This receptor chain uses TRBV11-1 and TRBJ2-6; the D gene is possibly TRBD1, with 6 bases matching. CDR3 reads: CASSLAGQTGANVLTF. The sequenced DNA: TGTGCCAGCAGCTTAGCGGGACAAACTGGGGCCAACGTCCTGACTTTC.